The 18 T cell receptor beta chains below all came from one sample that was sequenced in a study of prognosis after radiotherapy for stage I lung cancer. The genomic DNA TCR beta CDR3 region underwent two rounds of multiplex PCR. Used in first-round PCR were primers specific to each TRBV and TRBJ gene. One entry per CDR3 protein, called by TCRdb with MiXCR from the multiplex PCR reads. The table has more than 30,000 distinct CDR3 sequences, roughly two fifths seen once. The input for sequencing was PBMCs, taken before or after stereotactic body radiation therapy (not recorded which). These receptors came from a donor of 50 years or more with non-small cell lung cancer.

The V gene is TRBV7-9, the J gene TRBJ2-2; no firm D call. Trimming stripped 3 bases from V and 3 bases from J, with 8 bases between. Germline V gene sequence: CDR1 SEHNR, CDR2 FQNEAQ (reference sequence). The CDR3 is 14 amino acids. CDR3 residues: CASSFGAYTGELFF. CDR3 nucleotide sequence: TGTGCCAGCAGCTTTGGAGCGTACACCGGGGAGCTGTTTTTT.

For this clonotype: With a far larger clone one base away, a read error is the likely cause. V usage is TRBV7-2 and J usage is TRBJ2-7, with 7 bases identical to TRBD1. With V trimmed by 5 bases and J by 4 bases, 2 bases remained unmatched. CDR1 and CDR2 from the germline V gene are SGHTA and FQGNSA. The length of the CDR3 is 12 residues. DNA for the CDR3: TGTGCCAGCAGCGAGACAGGGTACGAGCAGTACTTC. It codes for CASSETGYEQYF.

The table lists this clonotype with many counts. CDR3 bases: TGTGCCAGCAGTGAAGGCCCCCCATCTGAAGCTTTCTTT. It yields the protein CASSEGPPSEAFF. This chain joins TRBV6-1 and TRBJ1-1, with D uncertain. CDR3 length equals 13 residues. V lost 1 base to trimming and J lost 6 bases, with 9 bases between them. Germline values: CDR1 MNHNS, CDR2 SASEGT.

There are many counts of this clonotype. J is TRBJ1-6 and V is TRBV20-1; 7 bases fit TRBD1. The V gene's germline CDR1 is DFQATT and CDR2 SNEGSKA (reference sequence). The CDR3 totals 12 residues. V lost 4 bases, J lost 9 bases, and 3 bases stayed unmatched. The CDR3 is CSANRGSSPLHF. CDR3 nucleotide sequence: TGCAGTGCTAACAGGGGAAGTTCACCCCTCCACTTT.

This clonotype appeared once. The chain couples TRBV12-3 or TRBV12-4 to TRBJ2-1, with a possible D match to TRBD2 (5 bases). The V gene lost 7 bases and the J gene lost 12 bases, with 13 bases spanning the gap. This CDR3 is built from 11 residues. CDR3 bases: TGTGCCAGCATCCCGGACTTGATGCAGTTCTTC. Its translation: CASIPDLMQFF.

About this clonotype: A read error may explain this, as a much larger clone is one base away. The chain is built from TRBV18 and TRBJ2-7; 7 bases map to TRBD1. Trimming removed 3 bases from V and 6 bases from J; junction bases left unmatched: 8. The CDR3 loop spans 14 amino acids. Germline values: CDR1 KGHSH, CDR2 LQKENI. The CDR3 loop is CASSPPGTVREQYF. CDR3 DNA sequence: TGTGCCAGCTCACCGCCGGGGACAGTACGCGAGCAGTACTTC.

This clonotype came up once. The chain is built from TRBV7-9 and TRBJ2-1; possibly TRBD1 for D (5 bases). Germline V lookup: CDR1 SEHNR, CDR2 FQNEAQ (reference sequence). V dropped 0 bases and J dropped 8 bases, with 17 bases sitting between them. The CDR3 runs 16 residues. The CDR3 bases are TGTGCCAGCAGCTTAGCGGGCCAGGGCCGCGAGTATGAGCAGTTCTTC. Its translation is CASSLAGQGREYEQFF.

This clonotype was seen repeatedly, ten times or more. The chain couples TRBV30 to TRBJ1-5, with TRBD1 matching 9 bases. Germline assignment: CDR1 GTSNPN and CDR2 SVGIG (reference sequence). Trimming removed 5 bases from V and 0 bases from J; junction bases left unmatched: 5. The CDR3 extends over 15 amino acids. The CDR3 nucleotides are TGTGCCTGGGGGGACAGGGAAAATAGCAATCAGCCCCAGCATTTT. Its translation is CAWGDRENSNQPQHF.

This clonotype was counted many times. The gene calls are TRBV18 and TRBJ2-3; 7 nucleotides match TRBD1. The CDR3 is 15 residues long. V gave up 5 bases and J gave up 1 base; unmatched junction bases: 6. Germline V gene data show CDR1 as KGHSH and CDR2 as LQKENI. CDR3 region: CASSFTGTGTDTQYF. The CDR3 DNA is TGTGCCAGCTCATTCACCGGGACAGGCACAGATACGCAGTATTTT. The variable domain in full, with the rest retrieved from reference TRBV18 and TRBJ2-3, is NAGVMQNPRHLVRRRGQEARLRCSPMKGHSHVYWYRQLPEEGLKFMVYLQKENIIDESGMPKERFSAEFPKEGPSILRIQQVVRGDSAAYFCASSFTGTGTDTQYFGPGTRLTVL.

This clonotype has a count of ten or more. This chain connects TRBV4-1 to TRBJ1-4; D uncertain. This CDR3 has 16 amino acids. CDR1 is MGHRA and CDR2 is YSYEKL in the germline V gene. Trimming stripped 0 bases from V and 5 bases from J, with 13 bases between. In DNA, the CDR3 is TGCGCCAGCAGCCAAGAACGGGGTGGGGTCAATGAAAAACTGTTTTTT. It translates to CASSQERGGVNEKLFF.

The chain joins TRBV12-3 or TRBV12-4 to TRBJ2-7; 10 bases fit TRBD1. This CDR3 is built from 15 residues. V lost 3 bases and J lost 3; bases outside the gene matches: 5. The CDR3 region has the DNA TGTGCCAGCAGTTTCGGACAGGGGGGATACTACGAGCAGTACTTC. Translated: CASSFGQGGYYEQYF.

This clonotype was counted ten times or more. V gene TRBV9 combines with J gene TRBJ1-1; no clear D gene. The germline V gene has CDR1 SGDLS and CDR2 YYNGEE. The V and J ends lost 4 bases and 0 bases respectively, with 16 bases between them. The CDR3 covers 16 residues. The CDR3 nucleotides are TGTGCCAGCAGCCCTAGCCCCGTTATCATGAACACTGAAGCTTTCTTT. Protein: CASSPSPVIMNTEAFF.

Of note for this clonotype: Being one base from a much bigger clone, this may be a read error. The J gene is TRBJ1-1, the V gene TRBV9; 9 nucleotides line up with TRBD1. CDR1 is SGDLS, CDR2 YYNGEE, per germline. CDR3 length: 16 residues. CDR3 coding DNA: TGTGCCAGCAGCCCCTGGACAGGGGCAATGAACACTGGAGCTTTCTTT. It specifies CASSPWTGAMNTGAFF.

This clonotype was detected only once. One junction end does not reproduce the germline sequence, and a read error may be involved. The rearrangement links TRBV28 to TRBJ1-5; unclear D gene. The CDR3 is made up of 15 amino acids. CDR1 is MDHEN, CDR2 SYDVKM, per germline. The DNA of the CDR3 is TGTGCCAGCAGTGGGCAGGTCCTTGGCAATCATCCCCAGCATTTT. This translates into CASSGQVLGNHPQHF.

The gene calls are TRBV12-5 and TRBJ2-7, with D perhaps TRBD1 (6 bases). The ends were cut back, 2 bases at V and 3 bases at J, with 17 bases in the middle. In germline, CDR1 is LGHNT, CDR2 FRNRAP. The CDR3 runs 16 residues. The CDR3 nucleotides are TGTGCTAGTGGTTTGCAATCCGGGACAAGGGGCTACGAGCAGTACTTC. Translated, it gives CASGLQSGTRGYEQYF.

This chain joins TRBV6-1 and TRBJ2-7, with 9 bases that match TRBD1. CDR3 length: 13 amino acids. The V gene end was trimmed by 7 bases and the J gene end by 6 bases; junction bases not matched to a gene: 7. Germline values: CDR1 MNHNS, CDR2 SASEGT. The CDR3 sequence: CASKRDRVGEQYF. In DNA, the CDR3 is TGTGCCAGCAAAAGGGACAGGGTAGGCGAGCAGTACTTC.

This clonotype has just one count. V is TRBV9 and J is TRBJ2-4, with unresolved D. Germline lookup yields CDR1 SGDLS and CDR2 YYNGEE. CDR3 length: 17 residues. Trimming shortened V by 0 bases and J by 0 bases, and 13 bases separated the two germline ends. The DNA of the CDR3 is TGTGCCAGCAGCGTAGATCTAGATGTGCTAGCCAAAAACATTCAGTACTTC. It is translated as CASSVDLDVLAKNIQYF.

Ten or more counts support this clonotype. V gene TRBV12-3 or TRBV12-4 combines with J gene TRBJ2-4, with D uncertain. This CDR3 region has 15 residues. Trimming shortened V by 3 bases and J by 0 bases, and 9 bases separated the two germline ends. The CDR3 DNA reads TGTGCCAGCAGTTTTCTGAGGATAGCCAAAAACATTCAGTACTTC. It translates to CASSFLRIAKNIQYF.